The clone carrying this T cell receptor beta chain was seen more than once but under ten times. The antigen is not known. These data originate in a study of beta chain features in type 1 diabetes. On the study more broadly: The study found patients and healthy donors alike in age, gender and cell yields. Whole-study results and caveats: Type 1 diabetes patients had moderately but significantly shorter TCRB CDR3s in all four CD4+ subsets.

The CDR3 totals 15 residues. V dropped 4 bases and J dropped 3; count of bases not matched to a gene: 8. Germline CDR1 LNHDA, CDR2 SQIVND (reference sequence). Investigators reverse transcribed all isolated RNA, so they sequenced expressed TCRB transcripts. Produced via immunoSEQ multiplex PCR; TCRdb's table is partial and in-frame only. The sample has 550,000 to 850,000 clones, 13% seen once; the top ten hold approximately 0.022%. The sequence came from a man between 18 and 29 years old with type 1 diabetes. The sample comprised naive CD4+ T cells from blood. The rearrangement joins TRBV19 to TRBJ1-2, with 7 bases matching TRBD1. CDR3 sequence: CASSTLRTGHYGYTF. The DNA of the CDR3 is TGTGCCAGTAGTACCCTCCGGACAGGTCACTATGGCTACACCTTC.